The next 12 T cell receptor beta chains were all read from a single sample in a study of blood T cell repertoires in COVID-19. Only in-frame clones appear in the TCRdb table, and some are missing; sequencing was by immunoSEQ multiplex PCR. This table holds around 98,000 clones, 82% found once. The source material was peripheral blood. All receptors come from a man between 65 and 80 years old with active or convalescent COVID-19.

The chain is built from TRBV3-1 (or the pseudogene TRBV3-2) and TRBJ2-7, with TRBD2 matching 10 bases. The CDR3 runs 14 residues. The germline V gene encodes CDR1 LGHDT and CDR2 YNNKEL (reference sequence). V trimming: 9 bases; J trimming: 0 bases; junction bases outside the gene matches: 5. This chain's CDR3 is CASELAGSSYEQYF. The CDR3 DNA is TGTGCCAGTGAACTAGCGGGGAGCTCCTACGAGCAGTACTTC.

The chain combines TRBV15 with TRBJ1-1, with TRBD1 identical over 7 bases. Germline V lookup: CDR1 LNHNV, CDR2 YYDKDF (reference sequence). Losses at the gene ends were 1 base for V and 5 bases for J; bases not matched to a gene: 7. The CDR3 runs to 15 residues. Here the CDR3 reads CATSRGYRGETEAFF. CDR3 coding DNA: TGTGCCACCAGCAGAGGGTACAGGGGAGAGACTGAAGCTTTCTTT.

The chain recombines TRBV19 with TRBJ2-1; TRBD1 agrees at 8 bases. J lost 0 bases, V lost 3 bases, and 10 bases had no gene match. There are 18 residues in the CDR3. Germline CDR1 reads LNHDA; CDR2 reads SQIVND (reference sequence). CDR3 amino acids: CASSIRAGGTGSYNEQFF. In DNA, the CDR3 is TGTGCCAGTAGTATCCGCGCGGGCGGGACAGGCTCCTACAATGAGCAGTTCTTC.

This clone has just a few counts. The chain links TRBV9 to TRBJ1-1; D is ambiguous. V gave up 1 base and J gave up 8 bases, with 18 bases separating them. Per the germline V gene, CDR1 is SGDLS and CDR2 is YYNGEE. The CDR3 totals 15 residues. The CDR3 DNA sequence: TGTGCCAGCAGCGTAAGAGCAGGAGGGCAGGAGGAAGCTTTCTTT. Translating it yields CASSVRAGGQEEAFF. The whole variable domain, remainder taken from reference TRBV9 and TRBJ1-1, is DSGVTQTPKHLITATGQRVTLRCSPRSGDLSVYWYQQSLDQGLQFLIQYYNGEERAKGNILERFSAQQFPDLHSELNLSSLELGDSALYFCASSVRAGGQEEAFFGQGTRLTVV.

The chain combines TRBV12-5 with TRBJ2-2; D possibly corresponds to TRBD2 (5 bases). CDR1 is LGHNT, CDR2 FRNRAP, per germline. V dropped 5 bases and J dropped 7 bases, with 14 bases sitting between them. The CDR3 is 14 residues long. The CDR3 here is CASGRRREGGELFF. The CDR3 DNA is TGTGCTAGTGGTCGGCGACGGGAAGGCGGGGAGCTGTTTTTT.

This sequence joins TRBV5-1 and TRBJ1-2; D perhaps matches TRBD1 (6 bases). Trimming took off 2 bases at V and 5 bases at J, with 28 bases between the two ends. Germline V CDR1 and CDR2: SGHRS, YFSETQ. The CDR3 consists of 19 residues. CDR3 bases: TGCGCCAGCAGCTTTAACAGGGATGTCGCGTCGCGATCGGGGTATGGCTACACCTTC. This codes for CASSFNRDVASRSGYGYTF.

The V and J genes are TRBV4-1 and TRBJ2-1, with D uncertain. Germline CDR1 reads MGHRA; CDR2 reads YSYEKL. The CDR3 has 13 residues. The germline V and J ends were trimmed by 0 bases and 7 bases, with 7 bases remaining between them. In DNA form, the CDR3 reads TGCGCCAGCAGCCAAGATCTGAGGAATGAGCAGTTCTTC. Translating gives CASSQDLRNEQFF.

V and J are TRBV5-4 and TRBJ2-5; TRBD2 matches at 8 bases. The V gene's germline CDR1 is SGHNT and CDR2 YYREEE (reference sequence). This CDR3 comprises 15 residues. With 4 bases clipped from V and 4 bases from J, the junction kept 9 bases outside the gene matches. DNA of the CDR3: TGTGCCAGCAGCACCTTCGGGACTAGAATAGAGACCCAGTACTTC. Amino acid sequence: CASSTFGTRIETQYF.

This clone was seen ten or more times. V usage is TRBV7-9 and J usage is TRBJ1-4, with TRBD1 as a possible D gene (6 bases). Germline lookup yields CDR1 SEHNR and CDR2 FQNEAQ (reference sequence). The CDR3 has 14 amino acids. Trimming pared 8 bases from V and 3 bases from J, leaving 13 bases between. The CDR3 spells CASGPGHPNEKLFF. CDR3 DNA: TGTGCCAGCGGACCGGGACACCCTAATGAAAAACTGTTTTTT.

This rearrangement joins TRBV5-1 to TRBJ2-3; TRBD2 matches 7 bases. From germline, CDR1 is SGHRS and CDR2 YFSETQ. CDR3 length: 15 amino acids. Trimming took 7 bases from V and 0 from J; bases not matched to a gene: 8. The CDR3 protein is CASSFSSGSTDTQYF. The CDR3 DNA sequence: TGCGCCAGCTCATTCTCTAGCGGCAGCACAGATACGCAGTATTTT.

The rearrangement links TRBV27 to TRBJ1-2; a weak D match, TRBD1 (6 bases). This CDR3 is 15 amino acids long. The germline V and J ends were trimmed by 5 bases and 5 bases, with 18 bases remaining between them. CDR1 MNHEY and CDR2 SMNVEV come from the germline V gene (reference sequence). For the CDR3, the DNA is TGTGCCAGCAGTCCAGGTTTAGGGCAGGGGTATGGCTACACCTTC. Translation: CASSPGLGQGYGYTF.

The J gene is TRBJ1-6, the V gene TRBV15; D uncertain. This CDR3 region has 16 residues. V was cut by 0 bases and J by 3 bases, with 9 bases left in between. Germline lookup yields CDR1 LNHNV and CDR2 YYDKDF (reference sequence). The CDR3 nucleotides are TGTGCCACCAGCAGAGATTCCAGTGGCTATAATTCACCCCTCCACTTT. This translates into CATSRDSSGYNSPLHF.